This passage covers 21 T cell receptor beta chains from one sample sequenced in a study of T cells in Graves' hyperthyroidism and ophthalmopathy. RNA transcripts served as the template for amplifying TCR beta CDR3 regions. Using the HTBI primer set, a first-round RT-PCR was run on the TCR CDR3. TCRdb analysed the multiplex PCR reads with MiXCR anew, one entry per CDR3 protein. The data show around 500,000 distinct CDR3 sequences, with roughly 15% seen just once and 11% to 15% held by the top ten. The sequenced sample was blood. These receptors were collected from a woman in her forties with Graves' hyperthyroidism.

Concerning this clonotype: This may arise from a read error, as a much more abundant clone is one base away. The V and J genes are TRBV6-1 and TRBJ2-2; D may be TRBD2 (6 bases). Germline assignment: CDR1 MNHNS and CDR2 SASEGT. This CDR3 comprises 17 residues. The CDR3 reads CASSPGTSSLNTRELFF. The CDR3 nucleotides are TGTGCCAGCAGCCCCGGGACTTCGTCCCTGAACACCAGGGAGCTGTTTTTT.

This clonotype was counted many times. The chain joins TRBV12-3 or TRBV12-4 to TRBJ2-2; D is unclear. The CDR3 covers 12 residues. Between the trimmed V and J ends, which lost 5 bases and 6 bases, there was a span of 7 bases. The CDR3 region is CASSVGPGELFF. The CDR3 DNA reads as TGTGCCAGCAGTGTGGGCCCCGGGGAGCTGTTTTTT.

This clonotype was seen more than once but under ten times. The genes are TRBV27 and TRBJ1-3; D might be TRBD1 (6 bases). V shed 5 bases and J shed 3 bases, with 14 bases lying between them. Germline-derived CDR1 and CDR2 are MNHEY and SMNVEV (reference sequence). The CDR3 extends over 15 amino acids. Here the CDR3 reads CASSLSTGFGNTIYF. As DNA, the CDR3 is TGTGCCAGCAGTCTCTCGACAGGTTTTGGAAACACCATATATTTT.

This clonotype has at least ten counts. The CDR3 region is CASSLIADREKLFF. In DNA, the CDR3 is TGTGCCAGCAGTTTAATAGCCGACAGGGAAAAACTGTTTTTT. The chain recombines TRBV12-3 or TRBV12-4 with TRBJ1-4, with a possible D match to TRBD1 (6 bases). Trimming stripped 2 bases from V and 8 bases from J, with 12 bases between. The CDR3 covers 14 residues.

In its sample, this clonotype was seen many times. The V gene is TRBV24-1, the J gene TRBJ2-2; unclear D gene. Germline lookup yields CDR1 KGHDR and CDR2 SFDVKD. This CDR3 has 14 residues. V was cut by 1 base and J by 2 bases, with 4 bases left in between. Here the CDR3 DNA reads TGTGCCACCAGTGATTTCCGAAACACCGGGGAGCTGTTTTTT. Its translation is CATSDFRNTGELFF.

The CDR3 sequence: CASGREGALNEQFF. The CDR3 DNA reads as TGTGCCAGTGGGCGGGAGGGGGCGTTAAATGAGCAGTTCTTC. The V gene is TRBV19, the J gene TRBJ2-1; TRBD2 aligns across 9 bases. Germline CDR1 LNHDA, CDR2 SQIVND (reference sequence). The CDR3 loop spans 14 amino acids. J lost 7 bases, V lost 8 bases, and 9 bases had no gene match.

This rearrangement joins TRBV9 to TRBJ1-6, with a weak D call TRBD1 (5 bases). The CDR3 covers 14 residues. Germline loops: CDR1 SGDLS, CDR2 YYNGEE. V was pared by 4 bases and J by 8 bases, with 13 bases between. This CDR3 reads CASSREGKDSPLHF. The CDR3 coding sequence is TGTGCCAGCAGCCGAGAGGGGAAAGATTCACCCCTCCACTTT.

This clonotype has ten or more counts. The genes are TRBV3-1 and TRBJ1-2; TRBD1 matches at 9 bases. CDR3 length equals 15 residues. The germline V gene encodes CDR1 LGHDT and CDR2 YNNKEL (reference sequence). J gave up 4 bases and V 4 bases, and 7 bases lay outside the gene matches. The CDR3: CASSPTGGASYGYTF. The CDR3 DNA reads as TGTGCCAGCAGCCCGACAGGGGGAGCGAGCTATGGCTACACCTTC. Drawing the rest from reference TRBV3-1 and TRBJ1-2, the complete variable domain is DTAVSQTPKYLVTQMGNDKSIKCEQNLGHDTMYWYKQDSKKFLKIMFSYNNKELIINETVPNRFSPKSPDKAHLNLHINSLELGDSAVYFCASSPTGGASYGYTFGSGTRLTVV.

J is TRBJ1-5 and V is TRBV28; D may be TRBD1 (6 bases). This CDR3 region has 11 residues. V was pared by 7 bases and J by 6 bases, with 7 bases between. Germline V lookup: CDR1 MDHEN, CDR2 SYDVKM. The CDR3 here is CASKGGQPQHF. DNA of the CDR3: TGTGCCAGCAAGGGGGGTCAGCCCCAGCATTTT.

This clonotype was recorded at least ten times. The chain recombines TRBV18 with TRBJ2-1; the D gene is possibly TRBD2 (6 bases). The CDR3 runs to 16 residues. V gave up 2 bases and J gave up 0 bases, with 11 bases separating them. The germline gives CDR1 KGHSH, CDR2 LQKENI. The CDR3 region has the DNA TGTGCCAGCTCACCAATGGGGGGTTTCTCCTACAATGAGCAGTTCTTC. It specifies CASSPMGGFSYNEQFF.

This clonotype occurred many times. The rearrangement joins TRBV3-1 to TRBJ2-7, with 13 positions matching TRBD2. This CDR3 region has 16 residues. V lost 2 bases, J lost 5 bases, and 6 bases stayed unmatched. CDR1 and CDR2 from the germline V gene are LGHDT and YNNKEL (reference sequence). The CDR3 DNA reads TGTGCCAGCAGCCAAAACGCAGGACTAGCGGGAGACGAGCAGTACTTC. Translation: CASSQNAGLAGDEQYF.

V is TRBV29-1 and J is TRBJ2-7; D may match TRBD1 or TRBD2 (5 bases each). With 3 bases removed from V and 7 bases from J, the gap between germline ends came to 10 bases. This CDR3 has 11 residues. Germline values: CDR1 SQVTM, CDR2 ANQGSEA. CDR3 region: CSVEGVREQYF. The CDR3, as DNA: TGCAGCGTTGAGGGGGTTCGGGAGCAGTACTTC.

This clonotype has ten or more counts. The chain recombines TRBV6-1 with TRBJ2-5, with D perhaps assigned TRBD1 or TRBD2 (5 bases each). CDR3 length: 15 amino acids. Trimming left V 0 bases short and J 4 bases short, with 12 bases between. Germline values: CDR1 MNHNS, CDR2 SASEGT. The CDR3 sequence: CASSEALQGAETQYF. The CDR3 DNA reads as TGTGCCAGCAGTGAAGCGCTTCAGGGAGCAGAGACCCAGTACTTC.

At least ten counts were recorded for this clonotype. This chain uses TRBV20-1 with TRBJ2-3; D is unresolved. The germline V gene encodes CDR1 DFQATT and CDR2 SNEGSKA (reference sequence). The V end lost 1 base, the J end lost 0 bases, and 8 bases lay between the germline ends. The CDR3 totals 14 residues. CDR3 nucleotide sequence: TGCAGTGCTAGAGGAGGCACTAGCACAGATACGCAGTATTTT. Translating it yields CSARGGTSTDTQYF.

This clonotype was seen ten or more times. The chain joins TRBV27 to TRBJ2-1; D uncertain. The length of the CDR3 is 13 residues. The V end was cut by 3 bases, the J end by 5 bases, with 8 bases between. Germline V gene sequence: CDR1 MNHEY, CDR2 SMNVEV (reference sequence). DNA for the CDR3: TGTGCCAGCAGTTTTGGTGGGCACAATGAGCAGTTCTTC. This codes for CASSFGGHNEQFF.

The chain combines TRBV5-6 with TRBJ2-6, with 10 bases that match TRBD1. V was clipped by 0 bases and J by 0 bases; unmatched bases: 6. CDR1 SGHDT and CDR2 YYEEEE come from the germline V gene. This CDR3 has 19 amino acids. CDR3 bases: TGTGCCAGCAGCTTGGTGGGACAGGGGCGATCCTCTGGGGCCAACGTCCTGACTTTC. Translated: CASSLVGQGRSSGANVLTF.

The chain employs TRBV9 and TRBJ2-5, with 10 bases fitting TRBD2. CDR3 length: 16 residues. Germline loops: CDR1 SGDLS, CDR2 YYNGEE. V was pared by 4 bases and J by 5 bases, with 11 bases of the junction left unmatched. CDR3 residues: CASSPPGTSAQETQYF. In DNA, the CDR3 is TGTGCCAGCAGCCCCCCTGGGACTAGCGCCCAGGAGACCCAGTACTTC.

This clonotype was picked up a small number of times. Compared with germline, one end of the junction differs, possibly owing to a read error. CDR3 sequence (DNA): TGTGCTAGCAGCCCACGACTGGGCGGGAGTGAAACGAGAACCTACGAGCAGTACTTC. This encodes CASSPRLGGSETRTYEQYF. The V call is TRBV7-7, the J call TRBJ2-7; 7 bases are a match to TRBD2. CDR3 length equals 19 residues. From germline, CDR1 is SSHAT and CDR2 FNYEAQ (reference sequence).

This clonotype has ten or more counts. The chain carries TRBV12-3 or TRBV12-4 and TRBJ2-1; 7 nucleotides align to TRBD2. With V trimmed by 6 bases and J by 6 bases, 5 bases remained unmatched. The CDR3 covers 13 residues. CDR3 residues: CASSPGGFNEQFF. CDR3 nucleotide sequence: TGTGCCAGCAGCCCGGGGGGTTTCAATGAGCAGTTCTTC.

The sample holds many counts of this clonotype. This chain uses TRBV20-1 with TRBJ1-6, with D unclear. CDR3 size: 12 residues. Germline V gene lookup returns CDR1 DFQATT and CDR2 SNEGSKA (reference sequence). V lost 2 bases, J lost 8 bases, and 7 bases lay in between. The CDR3, as DNA: TGCAGTGCTAGACATCCGGATTCACCCCTCCACTTT. Translation: CSARHPDSPLHF.

The chain has TRBV20-1 and TRBJ2-7, with D hard to call. Germline lookup yields CDR1 DFQATT and CDR2 SNEGSKA (reference sequence). V gave up 6 bases and J gave up 2 bases, with 8 bases separating them. The length of the CDR3 is 11 residues. CDR3 region: CSAQTAYEQYF. The CDR3 DNA follows: TGCAGTGCCCAGACGGCCTACGAGCAGTACTTC.